This T cell receptor (beta chain) was captured in a study of cytomegalovirus exposure and HLA in healthy donors. Points from the study as a whole: Most CMV-associated TCR beta chains appeared HLA-restricted in a later analysis. An analysis that was carried out later associated 15,000 to 20,000 TCR beta sequences with HLA alleles at 0.05 false discovery rate.

PCR primers comprised 60 Vbeta and 13 Jbeta primers. Measured with immunoSEQ multiplex PCR; TCRdb has only the in-frame clones, and not every one. The sample holds about 110,000 clones, over 55% seen once. Looked up from germline, CDR1 is SGDLS and CDR2 is YYNGEE. The J segment lost 2 bases and the V segment lost 2 bases, leaving 13 bases of the junction unmatched. The CDR3 is 18 residues long. In this sample, this clone turned up a few times. Its target is unknown. Sequencing was carried out using PBMCs. This receptor was identified in a man younger than 30 in good health and CMV-seropositive. The chain combines TRBV9 with TRBJ1-3; 7 bases line up with TRBD1. Here the CDR3 reads CASSVTSGQAHPGNTIYF. The CDR3 DNA is TGTGCCAGCAGCGTTACCTCCGGACAGGCCCACCCTGGAAACACCATATATTTT.